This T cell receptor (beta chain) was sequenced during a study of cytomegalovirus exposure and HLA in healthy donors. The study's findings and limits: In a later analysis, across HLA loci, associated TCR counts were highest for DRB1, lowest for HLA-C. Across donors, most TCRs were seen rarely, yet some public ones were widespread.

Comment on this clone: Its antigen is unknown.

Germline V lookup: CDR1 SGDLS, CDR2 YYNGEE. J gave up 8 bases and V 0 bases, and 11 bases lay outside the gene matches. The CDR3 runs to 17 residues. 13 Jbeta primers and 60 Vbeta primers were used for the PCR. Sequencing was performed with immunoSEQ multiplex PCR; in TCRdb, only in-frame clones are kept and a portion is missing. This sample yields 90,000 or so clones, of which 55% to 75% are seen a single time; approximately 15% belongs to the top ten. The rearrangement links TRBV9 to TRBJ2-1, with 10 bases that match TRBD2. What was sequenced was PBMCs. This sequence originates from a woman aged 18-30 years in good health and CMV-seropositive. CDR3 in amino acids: CASSVDFLAGVIDEQFF. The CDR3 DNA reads TGTGCCAGCAGCGTAGATTTTCTAGCGGGAGTTATCGATGAGCAGTTCTTC.